This TCR beta chain was sequenced for a study of T cell repertoires in cytomegalovirus infection. Study as a whole: Carrying CMV and the relevant HLA type showed in public TCR beta signatures. Study outcomes and limitations: Cumulative frequency (of public TCR beta family members) identified carriers of CMV plus the relevant HLA. HLA-C-restricted CMV-specific TCR beta clonotypes prevailed in the ex vivo response.

A note on this clonotype: Its antigen is still unknown.

Each CDR3 protein is one row after TCRdb ran MiXCR on the reads. The sample lists approximately 990,000 distinct CDR3 sequences; less than 40% were seen once. Trimming stripped 2 bases from V and 1 base from J, with 17 bases between. CDR3 length: 16 residues. The V gene's germline CDR1 is SQVTM and CDR2 ANQGSEA. This chain connects TRBV29-1 to TRBJ2-5; the D gene is possibly TRBD1 (6 bases). This material consisted of cultured CD8+ T cells from PBMCs, taken from culture after CMV antigen stimulation. The source is a human donor in good health (CMV status not recorded). Some clones in this sample may be carry-over from other donors' samples. The CDR3 DNA sequence: TGCAGCGTTGAATCAGGGACAACCTACCGCCAAGAGACCCAGTACTTC. This sequence encodes CSVESGTTYRQETQYF.